The entry below gives a single TCR beta chain sequence along with its context. This specimen comes from a study of patients and donors after allogeneic stem cell transplantation. One entry per CDR3 protein, called by TCRdb with MiXCR from the RT-PCR reads. The data hold roughly 200,000 distinct CDR3 sequences, with less than 45% observed a single time. The sequencing input was blood, either unsorted or a sorted T cell fraction (not recorded which). This TCR was sampled from a human donor who was either an allogeneic HSCT recipient or a stem cell or donor lymphocyte infusion donor (not recorded which). It is not recorded whose cells these are; they may come from a transplant donor.

In DNA form, the CDR3 reads TGCAGTGCTAACATACAGGGCGCGGGTGACACCATATATTTT. Protein product: CSANIQGAGDTIYF. The rearrangement uses TRBV20-1 and TRBJ1-3, with D tentatively TRBD1 (6 bases). V was trimmed by 4 bases and J by 8 bases, leaving 18 bases between them. The length of the CDR3 is 14 residues. Germline CDR1 reads DFQATT; CDR2 reads SNEGSKA (reference sequence).